This T cell receptor beta chain was identified in a study of T cells in Graves' hyperthyroidism and ophthalmopathy. Stable disease denoted Graves' hyperthyroidism without ophthalmopathy progression within 18 months. In patients aged 18 to 65, hyperthyroidism was newly diagnosed, with duration under 2 months. Uncontrolled infection, other autoimmune disease, pregnancy or lactation disqualified patients from enrolment. General observations from the study: In blood, most of the thyroid clonotypes expanded above 0.001 were also present.

CDR3 length: 17 residues. Germline V gives CDR1 SGHTA, CDR2 FQGTGA. Trimming at V came to 3 bases and at J to 7 bases, leaving 12 bases not matched to a gene. For this clonotype: The antigen is undetermined.

Amplification yielded TCR beta CDR3 regions, with RNA transcripts as the source. TCR CDR3 underwent first-round RT-PCR with the HTBI primer set. Each CDR3 protein gets one entry after TCRdb re-called the multiplex PCR reads with MiXCR. The sample yields some 600,000 distinct CDR3 sequences, roughly 50% seen once. J is TRBJ1-6 and V is TRBV7-3; 7 bases map to TRBD1. This sequence was found in a woman aged 18-29 years with Graves' hyperthyroidism. The specimen sequenced was peripheral blood or thyroid tissue (not recorded which). Here the CDR3 DNA reads TGTGCCAGCAGCTTCATTACAGGCGGGACAGTAAATTCACCCCTCCACTTT. Translation: CASSFITGGTVNSPLHF.